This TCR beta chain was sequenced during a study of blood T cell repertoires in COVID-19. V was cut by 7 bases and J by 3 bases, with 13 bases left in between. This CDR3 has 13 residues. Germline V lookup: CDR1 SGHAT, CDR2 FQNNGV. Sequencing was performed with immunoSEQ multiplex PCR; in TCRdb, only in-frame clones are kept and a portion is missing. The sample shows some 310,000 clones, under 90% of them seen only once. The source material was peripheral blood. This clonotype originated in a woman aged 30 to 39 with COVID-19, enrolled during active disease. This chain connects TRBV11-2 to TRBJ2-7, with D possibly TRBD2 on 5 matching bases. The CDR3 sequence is CASKFSGSYEQYF. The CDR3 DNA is TGTGCCAGCAAATTCTCGGGGAGCTACGAGCAGTACTTC. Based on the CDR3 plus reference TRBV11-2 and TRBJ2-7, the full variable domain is EAGVAQSPRYKIIEKRQSVAFWCNPISGHATLYWYQQILGQGPKLLIQFQNNGVVDDSQLPKDRFSAERLKGVDSTLKIQPAKLEDSAVYLCASKFSGSYEQYFGPGTRLTVT.